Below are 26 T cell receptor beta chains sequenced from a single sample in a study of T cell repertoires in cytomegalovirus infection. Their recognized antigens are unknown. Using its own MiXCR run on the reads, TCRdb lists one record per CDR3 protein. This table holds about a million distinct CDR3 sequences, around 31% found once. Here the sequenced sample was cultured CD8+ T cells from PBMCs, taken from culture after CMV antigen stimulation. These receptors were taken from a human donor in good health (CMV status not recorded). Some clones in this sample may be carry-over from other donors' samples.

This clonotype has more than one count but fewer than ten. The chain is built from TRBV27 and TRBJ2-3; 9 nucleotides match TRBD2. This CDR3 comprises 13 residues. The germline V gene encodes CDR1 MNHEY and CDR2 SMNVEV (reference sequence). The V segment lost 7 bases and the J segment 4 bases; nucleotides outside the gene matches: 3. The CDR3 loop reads CASMRGGADTQYF. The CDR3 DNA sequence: TGTGCCAGCATGCGGGGGGGCGCAGATACGCAGTATTTT.

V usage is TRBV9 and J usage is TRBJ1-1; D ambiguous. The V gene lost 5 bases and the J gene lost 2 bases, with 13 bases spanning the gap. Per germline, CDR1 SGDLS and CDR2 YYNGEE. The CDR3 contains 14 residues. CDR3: CASSPLAENTEAFF. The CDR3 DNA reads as TGTGCCAGCAGTCCTCTTGCCGAAAACACTGAAGCTTTCTTT.

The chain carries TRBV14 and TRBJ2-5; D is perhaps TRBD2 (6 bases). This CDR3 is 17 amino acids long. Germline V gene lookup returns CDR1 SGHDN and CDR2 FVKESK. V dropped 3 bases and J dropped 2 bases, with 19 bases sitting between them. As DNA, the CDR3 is TGTGCCAGCAGCCAGAACCTGTACCCCAGCGGGCAAGAGACCCAGTACTTC. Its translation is CASSQNLYPSGQETQYF.

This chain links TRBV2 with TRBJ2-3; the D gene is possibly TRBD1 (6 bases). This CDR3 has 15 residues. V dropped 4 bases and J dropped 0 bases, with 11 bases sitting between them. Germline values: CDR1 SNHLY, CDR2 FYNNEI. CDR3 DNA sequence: TGTGCCAGCAGTGGGACAGCGTCTAGCACAGATACGCAGTATTTT. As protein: CASSGTASSTDTQYF.

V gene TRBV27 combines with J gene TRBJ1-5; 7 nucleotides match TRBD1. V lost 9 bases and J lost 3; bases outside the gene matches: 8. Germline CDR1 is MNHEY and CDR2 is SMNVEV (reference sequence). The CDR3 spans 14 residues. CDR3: CASSDRAFNQPQHF. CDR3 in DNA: TGTGCCAGTTCCGACAGGGCCTTCAATCAGCCCCAGCATTTT.

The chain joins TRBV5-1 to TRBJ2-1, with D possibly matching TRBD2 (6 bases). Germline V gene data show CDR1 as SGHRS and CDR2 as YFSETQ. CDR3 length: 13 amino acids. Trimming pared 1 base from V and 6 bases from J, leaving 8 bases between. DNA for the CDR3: TGCGCCAGCAGCTTGAATAGCGGCAATGAGCAGTTCTTC. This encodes CASSLNSGNEQFF. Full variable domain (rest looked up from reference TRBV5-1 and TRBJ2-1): KAGVTQTPRYLIKTRGQQVTLSCSPISGHRSVSWYQQTPGQGLQFLFEYFSETQRNKGNFPGRFSGRQFSNSRSEMNVSTLELGDSALYLCASSLNSGNEQFFGPGTRLTVL.

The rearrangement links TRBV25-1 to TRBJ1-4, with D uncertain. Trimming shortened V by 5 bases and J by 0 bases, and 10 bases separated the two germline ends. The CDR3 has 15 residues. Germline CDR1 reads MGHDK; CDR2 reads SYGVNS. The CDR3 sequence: CASSSSDPTNEKLFF. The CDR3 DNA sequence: TGTGCCAGCAGTTCCTCAGACCCAACTAATGAAAAACTGTTTTTT.

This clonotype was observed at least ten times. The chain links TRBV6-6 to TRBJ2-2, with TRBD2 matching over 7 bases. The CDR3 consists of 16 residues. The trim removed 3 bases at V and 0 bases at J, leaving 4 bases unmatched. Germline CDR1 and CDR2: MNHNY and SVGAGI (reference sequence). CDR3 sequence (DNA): TGTGCCAGCAGTTATCTCGCGGGGGCGAACACCGGGGAGCTGTTTTTT. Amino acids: CASSYLAGANTGELFF.

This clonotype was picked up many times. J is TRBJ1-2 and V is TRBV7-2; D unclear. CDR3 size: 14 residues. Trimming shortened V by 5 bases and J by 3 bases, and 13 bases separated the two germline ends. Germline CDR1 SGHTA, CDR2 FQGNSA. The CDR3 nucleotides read TGTGCCAGCAGCCCCCCTGGAGGGTACTATGGCTACACCTTC. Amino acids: CASSPPGGYYGYTF.

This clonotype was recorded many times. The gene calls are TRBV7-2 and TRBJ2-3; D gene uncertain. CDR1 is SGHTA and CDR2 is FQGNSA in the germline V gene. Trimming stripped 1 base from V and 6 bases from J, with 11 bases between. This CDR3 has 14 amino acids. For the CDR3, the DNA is TGTGCCAGCAGCTTAGATCTCCCCCCCGATACGCAGTATTTT. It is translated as CASSLDLPPDTQYF.

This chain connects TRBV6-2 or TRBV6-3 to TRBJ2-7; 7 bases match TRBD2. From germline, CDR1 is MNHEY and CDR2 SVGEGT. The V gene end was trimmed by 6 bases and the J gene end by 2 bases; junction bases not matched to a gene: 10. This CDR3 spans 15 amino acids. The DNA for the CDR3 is TGTGCCAGCAGCCCCAGGGAGGGTTCAGCCTACGAGCAGTACGTC. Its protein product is CASSPREGSAYEQYV.

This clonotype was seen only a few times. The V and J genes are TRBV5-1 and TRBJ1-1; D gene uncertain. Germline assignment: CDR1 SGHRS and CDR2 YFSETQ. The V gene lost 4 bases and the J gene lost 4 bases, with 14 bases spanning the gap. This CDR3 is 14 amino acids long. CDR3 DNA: TGCGCCAGCAGCACCAAGGGCCGGGGCACTGAAGCTTTCTTT. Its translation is CASSTKGRGTEAFF.

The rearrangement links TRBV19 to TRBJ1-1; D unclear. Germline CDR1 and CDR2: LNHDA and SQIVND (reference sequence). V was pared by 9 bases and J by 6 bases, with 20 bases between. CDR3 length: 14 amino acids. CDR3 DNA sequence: TGTGCCAGCAGCCCCGGCACAATCTTATCTGAAGCTTTCTTT. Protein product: CASSPGTILSEAFF. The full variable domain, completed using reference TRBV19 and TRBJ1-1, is DGGITQSPKYLFRKEGQNVTLSCEQNLNHDAMYWYRQDPGQGLRLIYYSQIVNDFQKGDIAEGYSVSREKKESFPLTVTSAQKNPTAFYLCASSPGTILSEAFFGQGTRLTVV.

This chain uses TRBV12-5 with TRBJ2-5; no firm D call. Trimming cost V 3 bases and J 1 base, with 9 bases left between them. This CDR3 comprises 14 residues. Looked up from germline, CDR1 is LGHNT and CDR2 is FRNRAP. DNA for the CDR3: TGTGCTAGTGGTTTAAGCAGCGTCCAAGAGACCCAGTACTTC. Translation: CASGLSSVQETQYF.

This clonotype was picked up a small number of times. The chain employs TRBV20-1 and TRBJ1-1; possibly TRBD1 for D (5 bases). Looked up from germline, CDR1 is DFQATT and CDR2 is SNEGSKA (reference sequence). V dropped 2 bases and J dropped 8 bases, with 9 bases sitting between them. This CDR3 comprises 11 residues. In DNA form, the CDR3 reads TGCAGTGCTAGACCAGGGATAGAAGCTTTCTTT. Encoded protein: CSARPGIEAFF.

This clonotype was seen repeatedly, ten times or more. The CDR3 bases are TGTGCCAGCAGCTCAGGACTAGCGGCCTACAATGAGCAGTTCTTC. It codes for CASSSGLAAYNEQFF. This rearrangement joins TRBV5-7 to TRBJ2-1, with TRBD2 matching 10 bases. TRBV5-7 has ORF status, its function being uncertain. The CDR3 spans 15 residues. J gave up 2 bases and V 3 bases, and 2 bases lay outside the gene matches.

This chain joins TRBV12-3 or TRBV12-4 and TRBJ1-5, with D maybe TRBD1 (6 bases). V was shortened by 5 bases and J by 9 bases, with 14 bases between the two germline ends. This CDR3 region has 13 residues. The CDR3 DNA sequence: TGTGCCAGCAGTCCAGAGGGGGTCGGGCCCCAGCATTTT. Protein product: CASSPEGVGPQHF.

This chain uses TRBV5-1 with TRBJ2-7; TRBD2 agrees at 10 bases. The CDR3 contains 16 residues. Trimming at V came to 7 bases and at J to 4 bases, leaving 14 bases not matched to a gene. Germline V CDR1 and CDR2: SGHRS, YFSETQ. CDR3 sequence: CASAQIAGGRGYEQYF. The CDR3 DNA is TGCGCCAGCGCCCAAATAGCGGGGGGCCGGGGGTACGAGCAGTACTTC.

CDR3 in amino acids: CASMPWTAGTTDTQYF. Here the CDR3 DNA reads TGTGCCAGCATGCCTTGGACAGCGGGGACCACAGATACGCAGTATTTT. The rearrangement links TRBV6-2 or TRBV6-3 to TRBJ2-3, with a tentative D call TRBD2 (7 bases). CDR1 and CDR2 from the germline V gene are MNHEY and SVGEGT. This CDR3 spans 16 amino acids. V lost 7 bases to trimming and J lost 2 bases, with 19 bases between them.

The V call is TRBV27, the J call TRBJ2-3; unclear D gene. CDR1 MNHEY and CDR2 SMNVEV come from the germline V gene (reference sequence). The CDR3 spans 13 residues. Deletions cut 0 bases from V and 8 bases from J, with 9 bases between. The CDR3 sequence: CASSLSSARTQYF. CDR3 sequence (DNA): TGTGCCAGCAGTTTATCGTCGGCCCGTACGCAGTATTTT.

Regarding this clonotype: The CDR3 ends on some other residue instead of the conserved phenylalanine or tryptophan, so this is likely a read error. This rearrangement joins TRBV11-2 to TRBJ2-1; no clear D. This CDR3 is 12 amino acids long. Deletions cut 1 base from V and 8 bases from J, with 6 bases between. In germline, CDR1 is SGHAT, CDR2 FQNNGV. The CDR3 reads CASSLVGYEQFI. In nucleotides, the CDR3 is TGTGCCAGCAGCTTAGTCGGGTATGAGCAGTTCATC.

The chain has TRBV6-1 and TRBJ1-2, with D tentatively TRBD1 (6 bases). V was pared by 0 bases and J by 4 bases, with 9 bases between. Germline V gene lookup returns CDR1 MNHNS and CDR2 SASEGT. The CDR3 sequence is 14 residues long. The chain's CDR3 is CASSEAGGLYGYTF. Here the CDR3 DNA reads TGTGCCAGCAGTGAAGCGGGGGGGCTCTATGGCTACACCTTC.

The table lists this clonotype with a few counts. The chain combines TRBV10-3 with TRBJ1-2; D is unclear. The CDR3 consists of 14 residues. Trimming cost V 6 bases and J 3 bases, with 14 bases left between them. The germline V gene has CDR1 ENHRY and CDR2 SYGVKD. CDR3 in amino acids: CAIRRIGEDYGYTF. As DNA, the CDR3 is TGTGCCATCAGAAGGATCGGGGAGGACTATGGCTACACCTTC.

CDR3 loop: CASSRISGPIDEAFF. The DNA of the CDR3 is TGTGCCAGCAGTCGGATATCCGGCCCTATAGATGAAGCTTTCTTT. The chain links TRBV6-6 to TRBJ1-1; D gene ambiguous. V was cut by 5 bases and J by 7 bases, with 20 bases left in between. Germline assignment: CDR1 MNHNY and CDR2 SVGAGI (reference sequence). The CDR3 extends over 15 amino acids.

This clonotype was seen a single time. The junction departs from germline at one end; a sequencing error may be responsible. In nucleotides, the CDR3 is TGTGCCAGCAGCTTAGAGCTAGCGGGGGGACTTGAGCAGTTATTC. Translating gives CASSLELAGGLEQLF. The chain combines TRBV7-2 with TRBJ2-1; 11 nucleotides line up with TRBD2. The CDR3 sequence is 15 residues long. Germline V gives CDR1 SGHTA, CDR2 FQGNSA.

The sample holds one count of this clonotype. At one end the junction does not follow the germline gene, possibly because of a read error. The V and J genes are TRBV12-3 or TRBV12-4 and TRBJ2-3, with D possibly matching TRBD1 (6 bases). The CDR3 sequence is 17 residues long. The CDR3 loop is CTSSSHTPGAGTDTQYF. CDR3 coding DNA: TGTACCAGCAGTTCACATACACCAGGGGCAGGCACAGATACGCAGTATTTT.